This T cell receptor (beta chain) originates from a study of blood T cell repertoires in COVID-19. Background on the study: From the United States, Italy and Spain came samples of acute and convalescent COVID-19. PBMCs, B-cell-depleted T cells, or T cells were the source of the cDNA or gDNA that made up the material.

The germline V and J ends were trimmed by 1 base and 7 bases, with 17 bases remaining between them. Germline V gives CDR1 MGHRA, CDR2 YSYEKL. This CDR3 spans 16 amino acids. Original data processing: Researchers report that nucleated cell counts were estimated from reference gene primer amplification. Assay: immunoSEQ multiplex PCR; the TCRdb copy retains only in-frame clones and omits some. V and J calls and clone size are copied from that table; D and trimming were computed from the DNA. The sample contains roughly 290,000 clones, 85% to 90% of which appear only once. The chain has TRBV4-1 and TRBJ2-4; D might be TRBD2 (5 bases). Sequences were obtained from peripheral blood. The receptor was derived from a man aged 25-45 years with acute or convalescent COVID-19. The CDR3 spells CASSQVSAGSRNIQYF. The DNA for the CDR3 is TGCGCCAGCAGCCAAGTTTCGGCGGGCAGTAGGAACATTCAGTACTTC.